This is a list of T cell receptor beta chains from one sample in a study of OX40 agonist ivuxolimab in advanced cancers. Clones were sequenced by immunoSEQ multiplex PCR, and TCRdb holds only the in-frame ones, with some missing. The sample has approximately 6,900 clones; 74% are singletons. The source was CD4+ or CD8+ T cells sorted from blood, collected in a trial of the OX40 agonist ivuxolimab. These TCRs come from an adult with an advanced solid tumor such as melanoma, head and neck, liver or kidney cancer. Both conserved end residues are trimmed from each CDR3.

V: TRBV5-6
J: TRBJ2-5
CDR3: ASSSELTSGWGTQY

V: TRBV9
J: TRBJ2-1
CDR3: ASRGGSGVYNEQF

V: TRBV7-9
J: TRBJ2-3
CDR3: ASSFMPGDEDTQY

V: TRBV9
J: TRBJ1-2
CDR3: ASSPGGAWDPGYT

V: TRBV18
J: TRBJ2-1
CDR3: ASSPQDSPYNEQF

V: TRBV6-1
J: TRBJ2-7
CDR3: ASSESAGAAYEQY

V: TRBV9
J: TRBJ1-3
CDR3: ASSPSGQGGGNTIY

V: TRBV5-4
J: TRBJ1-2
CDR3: ASSLAGPNYGYT

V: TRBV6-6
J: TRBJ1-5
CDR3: ASSPALSNQPQH

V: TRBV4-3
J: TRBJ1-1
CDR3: ASSQNAWGGTEAF

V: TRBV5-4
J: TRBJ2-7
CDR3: ASSSYSVQGEQY

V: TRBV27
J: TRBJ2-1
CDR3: ASSLAGGSSYNEQF

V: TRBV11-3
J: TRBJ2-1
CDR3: ASSPGSGNNEQF

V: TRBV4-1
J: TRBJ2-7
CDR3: ASSQEGLAGKGEQY

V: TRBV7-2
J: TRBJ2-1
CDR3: ASSPRDYVEQF

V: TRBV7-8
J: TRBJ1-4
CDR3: ASSLVGGYPEKLF

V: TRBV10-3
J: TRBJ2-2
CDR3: AILWTSGETNTGELF

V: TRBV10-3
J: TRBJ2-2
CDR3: AISESTGLAGANTGELF

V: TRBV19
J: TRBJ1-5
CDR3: ASSIVADSSSNQPQH

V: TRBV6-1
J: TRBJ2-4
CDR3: ASSEELQPKNIQY

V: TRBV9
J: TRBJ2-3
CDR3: ASSGDRLVYADTQY

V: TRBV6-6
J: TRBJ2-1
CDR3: ASSYWEGNYNEQF

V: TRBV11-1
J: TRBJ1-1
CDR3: ASSLGVGTEAF

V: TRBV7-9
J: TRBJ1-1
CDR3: ASSQGRSSKTEAF

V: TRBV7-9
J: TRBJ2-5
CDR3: ASSLIPETQY

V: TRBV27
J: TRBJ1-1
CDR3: ASSLLGLTEAF

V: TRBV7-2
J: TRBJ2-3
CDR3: ASNSWGPSTDTQY